This TCR beta chain was recovered during a study of T cell changes during pregnancy in multiple sclerosis. The CDR3 totals 16 residues. Trimming cost V 0 bases and J 3 bases, with 13 bases left between them. Germline values: CDR1 MNHNS, CDR2 SASEGT. Libraries were prepared by immunoSEQ multiplex PCR; TCRdb keeps only in-frame clonotypes and omits some of them. Altogether 95,000 to 100,000 clones are present, 75% to 95% being singletons, with the ten largest covering over 2.5%. The genes are TRBV6-1 and TRBJ2-3; a weak D match, TRBD2 (7 bases). Sample: peripheral blood, taken in the second trimester of pregnancy. The receptor's source is a female donor with multiple sclerosis, enrolled in a pregnancy study. The CDR3 protein is CASSEAGGGLTDTQYF. The CDR3 nucleotides are TGTGCCAGCAGTGAAGCGGGAGGGGGACTTACAGATACGCAGTATTTT.